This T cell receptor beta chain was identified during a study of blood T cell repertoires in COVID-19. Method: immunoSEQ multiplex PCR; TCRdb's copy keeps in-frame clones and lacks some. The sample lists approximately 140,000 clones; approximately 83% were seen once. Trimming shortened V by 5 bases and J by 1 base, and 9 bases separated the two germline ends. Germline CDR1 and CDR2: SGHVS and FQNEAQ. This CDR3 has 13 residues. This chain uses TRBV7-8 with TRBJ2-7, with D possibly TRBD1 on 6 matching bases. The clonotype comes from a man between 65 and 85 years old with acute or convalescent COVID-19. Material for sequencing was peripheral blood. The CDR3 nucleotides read TGTGCCAGCAGCGTGACAGGTTCCTACGAGCAGTACTTC. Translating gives CASSVTGSYEQYF.